This T cell receptor (beta chain) is drawn from a study of lymphopenia after photon versus proton radiotherapy. Profiling relied on immunoSEQ multiplex PCR, and the TCRdb table lists in-frame clones only, not all of them. The table lists 30,000 or so clones, about nine tenths of them singletons. Concerning this clone itself: The antigen is undetermined.

CDR3 length: 13 amino acids. Trimming shortened V by 8 bases and J by 14 bases, and 22 bases separated the two germline ends. Germline V gene sequence: CDR1 GTSNPN, CDR2 SVGIG (reference sequence). Study-level points and caveats: Photon-treated patients lost naive T cells and TCR diversity; proton-treated stayed stable. Larger post-nadir TCR diversity loss correlated inversely with survival in deceased patients. Authors raise, but do not show, better survival with proton therapy. After the lymphocyte nadir, photon-treated repertoires showed oligoclonal expansion, especially of CD8+ Temra cells.

The rearrangement links TRBV30 to TRBJ1-6; D not certain. Source: peripheral blood, taken from a patient treated with proton-based radiotherapy. This clonotype was obtained from a woman aged 55-69 years with cholangiocarcinoma. Some clones in this sample may be carry-over from other donors' samples. The CDR3 nucleotides read TGTGCCCAGGCGGGAGGGCCCCCATCAGCCCTCCACTTT. Its protein is CAQAGGPPSALHF. Full variable domain (rest looked up from reference TRBV30 and TRBJ1-6): SQTIHQWPATLVQPVGSPLSLECTVEGTSNPNLYWYRQAAGRGLQLLFYSVGIGQISSEVPQNLSASRPQDRQFILSSKKLLLSDSGFYLCAQAGGPPSALHFGNGTRLTVT.